A single T cell receptor (beta chain) is shown here with its context. Followed over time, Seattle patients had been enrolled while infection was active. The sample originates from a study of blood T cell repertoires in COVID-19. Germline trimming cut 8 bases from V and 6 bases from J; bases unmatched to any gene: 12. CDR3 length equals 14 residues. Germline V CDR1 and CDR2: SEHNR, FQNEAQ (reference sequence). Generated by immunoSEQ multiplex PCR, the TCRdb table keeps only in-frame clones and is missing some. The repertoire consists of tens of thousands of clones, with approximately 84% occurring once and the leading ten covering around 10%.

Sequenced material: peripheral blood. The chain has TRBV7-9 and TRBJ1-2, with TRBD1 matching 7 bases. The sequence derives from a man older than 75 with COVID-19, enrolled during active disease. The CDR3 region is CASAERQGTDGYTF. The CDR3 DNA sequence: TGTGCCAGCGCCGAGAGACAGGGAACGGATGGCTACACCTTC.